The following is a TCR beta chain sequence with its context. CDR1 is SEHNR, CDR2 FQNEAQ, per germline (reference sequence). V shed 5 bases and J shed 0 bases, with 10 bases lying between them. This CDR3 region has 15 residues. TCRdb reanalysed the RT-PCR reads using MiXCR and keeps one entry per CDR3 protein. The repertoire consists of hundreds of thousands of distinct CDR3 sequences, with approximately 14% occurring once and the leading ten covering about 3.6%. The chain couples TRBV7-9 to TRBJ2-2, with a tentative D call TRBD1 (6 bases). Material: memory CD4+ T cells from blood. The receptor was derived from a female donor in good health, serving as a healthy control. CDR3 nucleotides: TGTGCCAGCAGCGCACAGGGAGCGAACACCGGGGAGCTGTTTTTT. Translated: CASSAQGANTGELFF. The full variable domain, in which reference TRBV7-9 and TRBJ2-2 provide the parts outside the CDR3, is DTGVSQNPRHKITKRGQNVTFRCDPISEHNRLYWYRQTLGQGPEFLTYFQNEAQLEKSRLLSDRFSAERPKGSFSTLEIQRTEQGDSAMYLCASSAQGANTGELFFGEGSRLTVL.